This T cell receptor (beta chain) was observed in a study of blood T cell repertoires in COVID-19. Study summary: Researchers got acute and convalescent COVID-19 samples from the United States, Italy and Spain.

This clone showed up just a few times. Original analysis: Amplifying reference gene primers gave estimates of nucleated cell counts. Assay: immunoSEQ multiplex PCR; the TCRdb copy retains only in-frame clones and omits some. That table supplies the V and J calls and clone size; D and trimming were determined from the DNA. Of a few hundred thousand clones in the sample, under 90% were seen once. Germline CDR1 reads SGHDT; CDR2 reads YYEEEE. With V trimmed by 4 bases and J by 7 bases, 9 bases remained unmatched. The CDR3 loop spans 16 amino acids. This TCR derives from a man younger than 40 with active or convalescent COVID-19. The chain couples TRBV5-6 to TRBJ1-5; TRBD1 matches at 12 bases. The specimen was peripheral blood. CDR3 in amino acids: CASSAWGTGGWQPQHF. The CDR3 DNA reads TGTGCCAGCAGCGCTTGGGGGACAGGGGGCTGGCAGCCCCAGCATTTT.